Shown below are 9 T cell receptor beta chains from a single sample sequenced in a study of T cell clonotyping in hematopoietic cell transplantation. TCRdb's copy holds only in-frame clones and misses some; the assay was immunoSEQ multiplex PCR. Found here are approximately 44,000 clones, about 95% of them singletons; the top ten hold around 0.85%. Specimen: peripheral blood mononuclear cells. These TCRs come from a woman in her 50s in good health. Some clones in this sample may be carry-over from other donors' samples.

V usage is TRBV11-3 and J usage is TRBJ1-1, with 10 positions matching TRBD1. Germline loops: CDR1 SGHNT, CDR2 YENEEA. V trimming: 6 bases; J trimming: 4 bases; junction bases outside the gene matches: 5. This CDR3 region has 14 residues. CDR3 protein: CASRSDRGGTEAFF. The CDR3 DNA reads TGTGCCAGCAGATCGGACAGGGGGGGCACTGAAGCTTTCTTT.

Only a few counts were recorded for this clone. The J gene is TRBJ2-7, the V gene TRBV7-2; 9 bases are shared with TRBD1. CDR3 length equals 14 residues. With V trimmed by 2 bases and J by 2 bases, 1 base remained unmatched. Germline CDR1 is SGHTA and CDR2 is FQGNSA. CDR3 nucleotide sequence: TGTGCCAGCAGCTTACGACAGGGGGCCTACGAGCAGTACTTC. Translation: CASSLRQGAYEQYF.

The chain recombines TRBV11-2 with TRBJ2-2; D gene uncertain. The CDR3 covers 14 residues. CDR1 and CDR2 from the germline V gene are SGHAT and FQNNGV. Deletions cut 3 bases from V and 7 bases from J, with 12 bases between. CDR3 region: CASSLGPLSGELFF. The CDR3 DNA sequence: TGTGCCAGCAGCTTGGGTCCTCTTAGCGGGGAGCTGTTTTTT.

Here the CDR3 reads CASKVRHAYGYTF. CDR3 coding DNA: TGTGCCAGCAAAGTCCGCCATGCCTATGGCTACACCTTC. The V and J genes are TRBV6-5 and TRBJ1-2; D unclear. Per the germline V gene, CDR1 is MNHEY and CDR2 is SVGAGI. The V end was cut by 7 bases, the J end by 4 bases, with 13 bases between. The CDR3 has 13 amino acids.

CDR3 sequence reads: CASIGRRTGGASGELFF. CDR3 nucleotide sequence: TGTGCCAGCATTGGAAGGAGGACAGGGGGCGCATCCGGGGAGCTGTTTTTT. The chain has TRBV2 and TRBJ2-2, with 11 bases lining up with TRBD1. Trimming removed 7 bases from V and 6 bases from J; junction bases left unmatched: 13. Germline lookup yields CDR1 SNHLY and CDR2 FYNNEI. The CDR3 totals 17 residues.

This chain connects TRBV19 to TRBJ2-7, with TRBD1 as a possible D gene (6 bases). This CDR3 is built from 14 residues. Germline CDR1 reads LNHDA; CDR2 reads SQIVND (reference sequence). V lost 6 bases to trimming and J lost 10 bases, with 22 bases between them. The CDR3 nucleotides are TGTGCCAGTAGAGAGGTGGGGCAGGGGTCATACCAGTACTTC. The encoded protein is CASREVGQGSYQYF. Looking up the rest from reference TRBV19 and TRBJ2-7 gives the full variable domain: DGGITQSPKYLFRKEGQNVTLSCEQNLNHDAMYWYRQDPGQGLRLIYYSQIVNDFQKGDIAEGYSVSREKKESFPLTVTSAQKNPTAFYLCASREVGQGSYQYFGPGTRLTVT.

In this sample, this clone turned up once. V is TRBV19 and J is TRBJ2-3; the D gene is possibly TRBD2 (5 bases). The CDR3 loop spans 14 amino acids. V was cut by 5 bases and J by 2 bases, with 11 bases left in between. Germline lookup yields CDR1 LNHDA and CDR2 SQIVND (reference sequence). DNA for the CDR3: TGTGCCAGTAGTGGGATAGGACTCACAGATACGCAGTATTTT. The encoded protein is CASSGIGLTDTQYF.

CDR3 nucleotides: TGCAGTGCTAGTGAGGCTCAGCCCCAGCATTTT. Protein: CSASEAQPQHF. The chain couples TRBV20-1 to TRBJ1-5; D call uncertain. This CDR3 is built from 11 residues. Trimming removed 3 bases from V and 6 bases from J, with 6 bases in between. Germline V gene data show CDR1 as DFQATT and CDR2 as SNEGSKA (reference sequence).

This clone was seen once. V gene TRBV5-6 combines with J gene TRBJ1-2; D might be TRBD1 (6 bases). The CDR3 loop spans 14 amino acids. V was trimmed by 0 bases and J by 4 bases, leaving 10 bases between them. CDR1 is SGHDT, CDR2 YYEEEE, per germline. CDR3 protein: CASSLEQGSYGYTF. Written as DNA, the CDR3 is TGTGCCAGCAGCTTGGAACAGGGAAGCTATGGCTACACCTTC.